This TCR beta chain was captured in a study of PD-L1 blockade in urothelial cancer. Study-level background: Males with bladder-origin urothelial cancer made up twenty-five of 29 patients. Broader study findings: Better survival was predicted when blood TCR clonality before treatment fell below the median.

A remark on this clone: The antigen is not known.

Germline assignment: CDR1 MNHNS and CDR2 SASEGT. There are 14 residues in the CDR3. Trimming pared 3 bases from V and 3 bases from J, leaving 11 bases between. This sample's time point: pretreatment peripheral blood. Only in-frame clones appear in the TCRdb table, and some are missing; sequencing was by immunoSEQ multiplex PCR. In the table there are some 66,000 clones, around 87% of which are singletons. The specimen comprised PBMCs, sampled around atezolizumab (anti-PD-L1) treatment. J is TRBJ1-1 and V is TRBV6-1; weak D call: TRBD1 (6 bases). The source of this sequence is a man in his sixties with urothelial cancer. CDR3 DNA: TGTGCCAGCAGTGATGGGGGCAGGTACACTGAAGCTTTCTTT. This encodes CASSDGGRYTEAFF.